Included here is one T cell receptor (beta chain) sequence, with context. This clonotype was recorded a few times. Its recognized antigen is unknown. Base qualities are not at hand, and no much larger clone is one base apart. To test a precursor-effector relationship among CD4 cytotoxic T cells, bulk UMI-based TCR sequencing was performed on four sorted CD4+ memory subsets (TCM, TEM, IL-7Rhigh TEMRA, IL-7R- TEMRA). Cells were obtained from peripheral blood mononuclear cells that had been isolated from human blood. There are 16 amino acids in the CDR3, from cysteine to phenylalanine inclusive. CDR3 DNA only is kept here, 48 bases in frame from base 1. V drops 5 bases and J drops 7 bases, leaving 21 bases in between. Via the germline V gene, CDR1 is SGHTA and CDR2 FQGNSA. The instrument was an Illumina MiSeq. The published analysis was carried out like this. The Shannon-Wiener index, calculated in VDJtools, was used to measure repertoire diversity. A TCRbeta clonotype counted as expanded if its clonotype frequency was 3 or higher. Using fastp trimming at Q25 and MiXCR clonotype assembly, TCRdb reanalyzed the public sequencing data and kept in-frame beta chains. Each entry merges the rows of one CDR3 protein and shows their most common DNA and genes. The V and J calls here are based on TCRdb, not the publication. This sample has about 490 distinct CDR3 sequences in its table, and approximately 20% of those were observed once. The ten largest clones represent around 20% of the sample.

These data are taken from a study of precursors of human CD4 cytotoxic T cells (dated by TCRdb to the late 2010s). A note on the overall study: In total, 15 or so donors contributed CD4+ memory subsets to the bulk TCR-seq analysis. TCR-seq analysis of over eleven donors yielded TCRalpha and TCRbeta chain sequences (table S7). General findings and caveats noted by the study authors: A bigger share of IL-7Rhigh TEMRA clonotypes consisted of expanded effector clonotypes than was the case for TEM or TCM clonotypes. Some bulk TCR-seq comparisons included only 13 of the 14 donors, suggesting not every subset was available for every donor. Compared with the TCM and TEM subsets, the IL-7Rhigh and IL-7R- TEMRA subsets had more restricted TCR repertoires, marked by lower diversity and more expanded clonotypes. According to the authors, an observational design in humans cannot definitively determine the direction of differentiation between precursor and effector cells.

Input material: memory CD4+ T cells from blood (PBMCs). The chain was built from TRBV7-2 and TRBJ2-1; a weak D assignment points to TRBD1 (6 bases agree). This TCR was sampled from a human donor in good health. The CDR3 in this case is CASSPEVGARGNEQFF. The sequenced DNA is TGTGCCAGCAGCCCAGAGGTTGGGGCGAGGGGGAATGAGCAGTTCTTC. The entire variable domain, with the stretches around the CDR3 drawn from the reference TRBV7-2 and TRBJ2-1 proteins, is GAGVSQSPSNKVTEKGKDVELRCDPISGHTALYWYRQSLGQGLEFLIYFQGNSAPDKSGLPSDRFSAERTGGSVSTLTIQRTQQEDSAVYLCASSPEVGARGNEQFFGPGTRLTVL.